These 17 T cell receptor beta chains originate from one sample sequenced in a study of T cells in Graves' hyperthyroidism and ophthalmopathy. The source material, RNA transcripts, was used to amplify TCR beta CDR3 regions. Using the HTBI primer set, a first-round RT-PCR was run on the TCR CDR3. TCRdb re-called the multiplex PCR reads through MiXCR, storing one row per CDR3 protein. This sample has around 620,000 distinct CDR3 sequences, with 14% found just once. The sequencing input was blood. The receptors come from a young woman with Graves' ophthalmopathy.

The J gene is TRBJ2-3, the V gene TRBV25-1; 7 nucleotides line up with TRBD1. With 4 bases clipped from V and 4 bases from J, the junction kept 8 bases outside the gene matches. The CDR3 consists of 15 residues. Germline V gene lookup returns CDR1 MGHDK and CDR2 SYGVNS. As DNA, the CDR3 is TGTGCCAGCAGTGCTCGGGACAGTTTGGCAGATACGCAGTATTTT. Translating it yields CASSARDSLADTQYF.

The chain carries TRBV4-1 and TRBJ1-6, with a tentative D call TRBD1 (5 bases). Between the trimmed V and J ends, which lost 3 bases and 5 bases, there was a span of 11 bases. The germline V gene has CDR1 MGHRA and CDR2 YSYEKL. CDR3 length: 15 residues. The CDR3 DNA follows: TGCGCCAGCAGCCATGGGGGACCGAATAATTCACCCCTCCACTTT. Translation: CASSHGGPNNSPLHF.

This clonotype came up many times. The chain employs TRBV12-3 or TRBV12-4 and TRBJ2-4; TRBD1 is a possible D gene (5 bases). The CDR3 sequence is 13 residues long. V lost 2 bases and J 7 bases, leaving 9 bases between the germline ends. The DNA for the CDR3 is TGTGCCAGCAGTTTACGCAGGGATAACATTCAGTACTTC. Translated: CASSLRRDNIQYF.

Many counts were recorded for this clonotype. The genes are TRBV7-9 and TRBJ2-1, with D possibly matching TRBD2 (6 bases). The germline V and J ends were trimmed by 5 bases and 9 bases, with 20 bases remaining between them. The germline V gene has CDR1 SEHNR and CDR2 FQNEAQ (reference sequence). CDR3 length equals 15 residues. The CDR3 reads CASSAPGVGFGEQFF. CDR3 nucleotides: TGTGCCAGCAGCGCGCCGGGAGTAGGTTTCGGTGAGCAGTTCTTC.

This clonotype appeared many times. V gene TRBV29-1 combines with J gene TRBJ1-2, with a weak D call TRBD1 (5 bases). Trimming removed 5 bases from V and 4 bases from J, with 11 bases in between. Germline lookup yields CDR1 SQVTM and CDR2 ANQGSEA. There are 12 residues in the CDR3. The CDR3 DNA reads as TGCAGCGTTTGGAGGGGAAGCTATGGCTACACCTTC. Protein product: CSVWRGSYGYTF.

As for this clonotype: A much larger clone differs from this one at a single base, so this may be a read error. V is TRBV7-7 and J is TRBJ2-5; D unresolved. Near its end, the DNA agrees better with TRBJ2-1, so the J call may be wrong. Per germline, CDR1 SSHAT and CDR2 FNYEAQ (reference sequence). This CDR3 is built from 13 residues. In DNA form, the CDR3 reads TGTGCTAGCAGCTTAGGGCACCAAGAGACCCAGTTCTTC. This encodes CASSLGHQETQFF.

The chain has TRBV2 and TRBJ1-2; the D is unclear. The CDR3 length is 12 residues. The V end lost 6 bases, the J end lost 4 bases, and 9 bases lay between the germline ends. Germline V lookup: CDR1 SNHLY, CDR2 FYNNEI. Here the CDR3 reads CASRPNSYGYTF. In DNA, the CDR3 is TGTGCCAGCAGGCCCAATTCCTATGGCTACACCTTC.

This clonotype occurred many times. This chain's CDR3 is CATSDLSGGGSYNEQFF. The CDR3 DNA is TGTGCCACCAGTGACCTTAGCGGGGGAGGCTCCTACAATGAGCAGTTCTTC. J is TRBJ2-1 and V is TRBV24-1, with 9 bases that match TRBD2. Germline V gene data show CDR1 as KGHDR and CDR2 as SFDVKD. The CDR3 covers 17 residues. With 4 bases clipped from V and 0 bases from J, the junction kept 6 bases outside the gene matches.

This clonotype showed up many times. The rearrangement uses TRBV9 and TRBJ1-1; no clear D. Germline CDR1 reads SGDLS; CDR2 reads YYNGEE. Trimming cost V 0 bases and J 5 bases, with 8 bases left between them. The CDR3 has 13 residues. CDR3 nucleotide sequence: TGTGCCAGCAGCGTAGATATGGTAACTGAAGCTTTCTTT. Translated: CASSVDMVTEAFF.

This clonotype was counted between two and nine times. CDR3 sequence reads: CASSITGAAYNEQFF. In DNA, the CDR3 is TGTGCCAGTAGTATAACGGGGGCGGCCTACAATGAGCAGTTCTTC. This sequence joins TRBV19 and TRBJ2-1; D may correspond to TRBD1 or TRBD2 (6 bases each). The germline CDR1 and CDR2 sequences are LNHDA and SQIVND (reference sequence). The CDR3 runs 15 residues. Trimming took 2 bases from V and 2 from J, leaving 10 bases between them.

This clonotype was seen repeatedly, ten times or more. At one end, the junction sequence differs from germline, possibly due to a read error. The chain has TRBV7-7 and TRBJ2-7; D gene ambiguous. This CDR3 region has 13 residues. From germline, CDR1 is SSHAT and CDR2 FNYEAQ (reference sequence). The CDR3 loop is CASSLESSYEQYF. DNA for the CDR3: TGTGCTAGCAGCTTGGAGAGCTCCTACGAGCAGTACTTC.

In this sample, this clonotype turned up many times. The chain recombines TRBV7-8 with TRBJ1-1; 8 nucleotides agree with TRBD1. Germline V gives CDR1 SGHVS, CDR2 FQNEAQ. J was trimmed by 7 bases and V by 2 bases; bases with no gene match: 24. This CDR3 has 20 amino acids. CDR3 in amino acids: CASSLSRTGGPGTGVGEAFF. The CDR3 region has the DNA TGTGCCAGCAGCTTATCGAGGACAGGTGGCCCCGGGACAGGAGTAGGTGAAGCTTTCTTT.

The chain has TRBV30 and TRBJ1-6; D gene uncertain. The CDR3 contains 13 residues. Germline CDR1 GTSNPN, CDR2 SVGIG (reference sequence). V lost 1 base to trimming and J lost 5 bases, with 6 bases between them. As DNA, the CDR3 is TGTGCCTGGAGTGGGGTGGATAATTCACCCCTCCACTTT. Its protein product is CAWSGVDNSPLHF.

This rearrangement joins TRBV6-1 to TRBJ2-5, with TRBD2 matching over 7 bases. The CDR3 covers 15 residues. Per the germline V gene, CDR1 is MNHNS and CDR2 is SASEGT. Trimming took 6 bases from V and 5 from J; bases not matched to a gene: 12. The CDR3 here is CASRRASGEVETQYF. The CDR3 nucleotides are TGTGCCAGCAGGAGGGCTAGCGGTGAGGTGGAGACCCAGTACTTC.

This clonotype was seen ten or more times. J is TRBJ2-2 and V is TRBV28, with D unresolved. The V gene's germline CDR1 is MDHEN and CDR2 SYDVKM. The V gene lost 2 bases and the J gene lost 4 bases, with 14 bases spanning the gap. The CDR3 loop spans 16 amino acids. CDR3 in amino acids: CASSLPVVAFTGELFF. The CDR3 DNA is TGTGCCAGCAGTTTACCGGTTGTGGCTTTCACCGGGGAGCTGTTTTTT.

This clonotype has ten or more counts. This sequence joins TRBV7-2 and TRBJ2-1; D is unresolved. The CDR3 has 15 residues. Germline loops: CDR1 SGHTA, CDR2 FQGNSA. V lost 1 base, J lost 0 bases, and 7 bases lay in between. The CDR3 sequence: CASSLGLSSYNEQFF. The CDR3 coding sequence is TGTGCCAGCAGCTTAGGACTCAGCTCCTACAATGAGCAGTTCTTC. Complete variable domain (other parts from reference TRBV7-2 and TRBJ2-1): GAGVSQSPSNKVTEKGKDVELRCDPISGHTALYWYRQSLGQGLEFLIYFQGNSAPDKSGLPSDRFSAERTGGSVSTLTIQRTQQEDSAVYLCASSLGLSSYNEQFFGPGTRLTVL.

This clonotype showed up just a few times. The chain couples TRBV7-9 to TRBJ2-1; D might be TRBD1 (9 bases). Germline V CDR1 and CDR2: SEHNR, FQNEAQ (reference sequence). The CDR3 has 19 amino acids. Trimming pared 5 bases from V and 3 bases from J, leaving 26 bases between. The CDR3 sequence is CASSVGTGTSTHLYNEQFF. CDR3 DNA: TGTGCCAGCAGCGTCGGGACAGGGACTAGTACCCACCTCTACAATGAGCAGTTCTTC.